A single sample is the source of the 11 T cell receptor beta chains below, sequenced in a study of OX40 agonist ivuxolimab in advanced cancers. Libraries were prepared by immunoSEQ multiplex PCR; TCRdb keeps only in-frame clonotypes and omits some of them. This sample has 55,000 to 90,000 clones, with roughly 80% found just once. Sequences were derived from CD4+ or CD8+ T cells sorted from blood, sampled in a trial of the OX40 agonist ivuxolimab. These receptors originate from an adult with an advanced solid tumor such as melanoma, head and neck, liver or kidney cancer.

The chain recombines TRBV16 with TRBJ1-5; no definite D call. The CDR3 length is 14 residues. Deletions cut 3 bases from V and 6 bases from J, with 12 bases between. Germline V lookup: CDR1 KGHSY, CDR2 FQNENV. The CDR3: CASSHPGGSQPQHF. CDR3 nucleotide sequence: TGTGCCAGCAGCCACCCCGGAGGGTCTCAGCCCCAGCATTTT. Filled out from reference TRBV16 and TRBJ1-5, the complete variable domain reads GEEVAQTPKHLVRGEGQKAKLYCAPIKGHSYVFWYQQVLKNEFKFLISFQNENVFDETGMPKERFSAKCLPNSPCSLEIQATKLEDSAVYFCASSHPGGSQPQHFGDGTRLSIL.

The genes are TRBV11-2 and TRBJ2-7; 9 bases agree with TRBD1. V was pared by 5 bases and J by 3 bases, with 8 bases of the junction left unmatched. Germline V gene sequence: CDR1 SGHAT, CDR2 FQNNGV. The CDR3 covers 15 residues. CDR3 DNA: TGTGCCAGCAGCCCCATAAGGACAGGGGTCTACGAGCAGTACTTC. Translated, it gives CASSPIRTGVYEQYF.

This clone was seen only once. This chain links TRBV2 with TRBJ2-5, with D maybe TRBD2 (6 bases). The CDR3 contains 12 residues. Germline CDR1 and CDR2: SNHLY and FYNNEI. With 7 bases removed from V and 5 bases from J, the gap between germline ends came to 11 bases. CDR3 sequence reads: CASKVGGETQYF. The CDR3 bases are TGTGCCAGCAAGGTGGGAGGCGAGACCCAGTACTTC.

This clone was seen a few times. The genes are TRBV7-8 and TRBJ1-2; TRBD1 matches 8 bases. J gave up 2 bases and V 3 bases, and 2 bases lay outside the gene matches. CDR3 length equals 14 residues. Germline CDR1 SGHVS, CDR2 FQNEAQ. CDR3 DNA sequence: TGTGCCAGCAGCTTGAACAGGGGGAACTATGGCTACACCTTC. Translated: CASSLNRGNYGYTF. The entire variable domain, with the rest obtained from reference TRBV7-8 and TRBJ1-2, is as follows: GAGVSQSPRYKVAKRGQDVALRCDPISGHVSLFWYQQALGQGPEFLTYFQNEAQLDKSGLPSDRFFAERPEGSVSTLKIQRTQQEDSAVYLCASSLNRGNYGYTFGSGTRLTVV.

The CDR3 loop is CASSLDRGSGNSPLHF. In DNA form, the CDR3 reads TGCGCCAGCAGCTTGGACAGGGGGTCGGGGAATTCACCCCTCCACTTT. The genes are TRBV5-1 and TRBJ1-6; 8 bases agree with TRBD1. Germline CDR1 reads SGHRS; CDR2 reads YFSETQ. The CDR3 covers 16 residues. V was pared by 0 bases and J by 7 bases, with 6 bases of the junction left unmatched.

The CDR3 sequence is CASSYLGQDYEQYF. CDR3 bases: TGTGCCAGCAGTTACTTGGGACAGGACTACGAGCAGTACTTC. V gene TRBV6-5 combines with J gene TRBJ2-5; 8 positions agree with TRBD1. The DNA end lines up better with TRBJ2-7; the J call may be wrong. The CDR3 sequence is 14 residues long. CDR1 and CDR2 from the germline V gene are MNHEY and SVGAGI.

The chain joins TRBV4-2 to TRBJ2-7; D may match TRBD1 or TRBD2 (6 bases each). The CDR3 totals 16 residues. Trimming left V 0 bases short and J 0 bases short, with 12 bases between. The V gene's germline CDR1 is LGHNA and CDR2 YNFKEQ. The CDR3 region is CASSQEEGRGSYEQYF. In DNA form, the CDR3 reads TGTGCCAGCAGCCAAGAGGAGGGCAGGGGCTCCTACGAGCAGTACTTC.

The chain uses TRBV6-6 and TRBJ1-2, with D perhaps TRBD1 (5 bases). V was shortened by 0 bases and J by 6 bases, with 5 bases between the two germline ends. The V gene's germline CDR1 is MNHNY and CDR2 SVGAGI (reference sequence). The CDR3 loop spans 12 amino acids. The chain's CDR3 is CASSYSGDGYTF. Written as DNA, the CDR3 is TGTGCCAGCAGTTACTCGGGGGATGGCTACACCTTC.

The chain couples TRBV7-9 to TRBJ1-4, with D tentatively TRBD1 (5 bases). This CDR3 region has 15 residues. Deletions cut 5 bases from V and 5 bases from J, with 15 bases between. Germline assignment: CDR1 SEHNR and CDR2 FQNEAQ (reference sequence). CDR3 region: CASSRMKGLNEKLFF. The CDR3 nucleotides are TGTGCCAGCAGCCGGATGAAGGGGTTAAATGAAAAACTGTTTTTT.

The J gene is TRBJ2-2, the V gene TRBV7-2; D gene uncertain. This CDR3 has 13 residues. The germline V and J ends were trimmed by 5 bases and 7 bases, with 11 bases remaining between them. Germline V lookup: CDR1 SGHTA, CDR2 FQGNSA. The CDR3 DNA is TGTGCCAGCAGCGTAGGTTGGGTCGGGGAGCTGTTTTTT. Encoded protein: CASSVGWVGELFF.

The V gene is TRBV27, the J gene TRBJ1-6; perhaps TRBD1 as D (5 bases). This CDR3 spans 16 amino acids. V lost 7 bases and J lost 0, with 13 bases in between. Germline V gene data show CDR1 as MNHEY and CDR2 as SMNVEV (reference sequence). As DNA, the CDR3 is TGTGCCAGCAACCCGACAGCGAGCTCCTATAATTCACCCCTCCACTTT. Its protein is CASNPTASSYNSPLHF.